This T cell receptor (beta chain) was profiled in a study of vaccination effects on CD4 cells after COVID-19. Study summary: A median of 72 days separated the second dose and sampling.

Antigen-specific CD4+ T cells were expanded with viral peptide pools in the ViraFEST assay before sequencing. Once cultured for 10 days, the cells underwent separation to obtain CD4+ T cells. Each participant was given two doses of one vaccine (BNT162b2 or mRNA-1273). Study-wide points: Marked clonal contraction of both clone types appeared late after vaccination.

Measured with immunoSEQ multiplex PCR; TCRdb has only the in-frame clones, and not every one. The sample lists some 30,000 clones; about four fifths were seen once. V lost 1 base and J lost 2, with 8 bases in between. There are 14 residues in the CDR3. Looked up from germline, CDR1 is SQVTM and CDR2 is ANQGSEA. This clone showed up just a few times. What it binds is unknown. This sequence was found in a human donor who received a COVID-19 vaccine. Some clones in this sample may be carry-over from other donors' samples. The sequencing used CD4+ T cells from PBMCs cultured with HCoV-NL63 spike peptides, collected after COVID-19 vaccination. The chain joins TRBV29-1 to TRBJ2-2; no clear D. This CDR3 is CSVEGRYNTGELFF. DNA for the CDR3: TGCAGCGTTGAAGGACGGTACAACACCGGGGAGCTGTTTTTT.